This TCR beta chain is drawn from a study of cytomegalovirus exposure and HLA in healthy donors. 60 Vbeta and 13 Jbeta primers were used in PCR. Produced via immunoSEQ multiplex PCR; TCRdb's table is partial and in-frame only. The repertoire holds approximately 77,000 clones, about three quarters seen once, with 3.5% to 5.5% in the top ten. The TCR was taken from a man aged 35-49 years in good health and CMV-seronegative. The material sequenced was PBMCs.

The CDR3 loop is CASSLAGPLSYNEQFF. In nucleotides, the CDR3 is TGTGCCAGCAGTTTAGCGGGGCCGCTCTCCTACAATGAGCAGTTCTTC. The genes are TRBV28 and TRBJ2-1; tentative D call: TRBD2 (6 bases). The V and J ends lost 2 bases and 0 bases respectively, with 11 bases between them. The CDR3 totals 16 residues. Germline loops: CDR1 MDHEN, CDR2 SYDVKM.